This TCR beta chain emerged from a study of technical replicates of blood from a few donors. The CDR3 consists of 14 residues. With 7 bases removed from V and 1 base from J, the gap between germline ends came to 10 bases. Germline V gene sequence: CDR1 MNHEY, CDR2 SVGAGI. The data were produced by immunoSEQ multiplex PCR, yet TCRdb's version contains in-frame clones alone and is incomplete. The profile shows approximately 66,000 clones, 70% to 90% of them singletons. This TCR was sampled from a human donor in good health. Some clones in this sample may be carry-over from other donors' samples. What was sequenced was PBMCs. The chain has TRBV6-5 and TRBJ2-2; unclear D gene. CDR3 nucleotide sequence: TGTGCCAGCACAGCCACAGAGAACACCGGGGAGCTGTTTTTT. Translation gives CASTATENTGELFF.